These 14 T cell receptor beta chains were sequenced from one sample in a study of molecular identifiers for immune sequencing clone quantification (dated by TCRdb to the late 2010s). Libraries were made using PCR. The listed sequencing device is Illumina HiSeq 4000. TCRdb trimmed the raw reads at Q25, called clones with MiXCR and kept productive beta chains. CDR3 protein sequences are deduplicated, and each keeps its most common genes and DNA. For this sample the table gives about 640,000 distinct CDR3 sequences, of which about 20% were detected only once. 0.7% to 1% of the sample is held by the ten biggest clonotypes. Input material: naive CD8+ T cells from blood, with Jurkat cell RNA spiked in. The sample's cell subset or site label is to be understood as: FACS-sorted CD8+CD4-CCR7+CD45RA+ naive T cells. The receptor set was obtained from a human donor in good health. Some libraries in this study had Jurkat cell RNA spiked in.

This clonotype was seen more than once but under ten times. The chain is built from TRBV20-1 and TRBJ2-7, with 8 bases matching TRBD2. From germline, CDR1 is DFQATT and CDR2 SNEGSKA (reference sequence). J gave up 3 bases and V 6 bases, and 13 bases lay outside the gene matches. This CDR3 has 15 amino acids. This CDR3 is CSAREVAGILYEQYF. In DNA form, the CDR3 reads TGCAGTGCGAGGGAGGTAGCGGGAATTCTCTACGAGCAGTACTTC.

Many counts were recorded for this clonotype. The CDR3 DNA is TGTGCCAGCAGCCCCTCCGGGGCAGGAACCTACGAGCAGTACTTC. This sequence encodes CASSPSGAGTYEQYF. This chain links TRBV27 with TRBJ2-7; D is tentatively TRBD1 or TRBD2 (5 bases each). Germline CDR1 and CDR2: MNHEY and SMNVEV (reference sequence). The CDR3 has 15 residues. V gave up 6 bases and J gave up 2 bases, with 17 bases separating them.

This clonotype has ten or more counts. The chain carries TRBV20-1 and TRBJ1-2; no definite D call. CDR1 is DFQATT, CDR2 SNEGSKA, per germline (reference sequence). Trimming removed 0 bases from V and 0 bases from J, with 20 bases in between. There are 18 residues in the CDR3. Here the CDR3 reads CSARDRIDGGPSNYGYTF. DNA for the CDR3: TGCAGTGCTAGAGATAGGATCGACGGAGGACCATCTAACTATGGCTACACCTTC.

This clonotype was counted many times. This chain connects TRBV6-8 to TRBJ2-1; 7 bases align to TRBD1. The V gene's germline CDR1 is MNHGY and CDR2 SAAAGT. After removal of 5 bases from V and 8 bases from J, the junction contained 18 bases not matched to a gene. The length of the CDR3 is 17 residues. The CDR3 DNA follows: TGTGCCAGCAGTGGACGAAATCGGACAGGTAGGGTAGATGAGCAGTTCTTC. This sequence encodes CASSGRNRTGRVDEQFF.

This clonotype has a count of ten or more. V gene TRBV9 combines with J gene TRBJ2-2; D is ambiguous. Trimming removed 3 bases from V and 2 bases from J, with 5 bases in between. There are 13 residues in the CDR3. Germline CDR1 reads SGDLS; CDR2 reads YYNGEE. The CDR3 DNA is TGTGCCAGCAGCGCTCTAAACACCGGGGAGCTGTTTTTT. Translating gives CASSALNTGELFF.

Ten or more counts support this clonotype. This chain links TRBV7-9 with TRBJ2-1; TRBD2 matches 12 bases. V shed 5 bases, J shed 6 bases, and the junction held 8 bases outside the gene matches. The germline CDR1 and CDR2 sequences are SEHNR and FQNEAQ (reference sequence). The CDR3 runs to 16 residues. The CDR3: CASSPGLAGNRNEQFF. CDR3 in DNA: TGTGCCAGCAGCCCCGGACTAGCGGGGAACCGCAATGAGCAGTTCTTC.

V usage is TRBV21-1 and J usage is TRBJ2-7; no check of the table's D call, TRBD1, against the DNA was made. TRBV21-1 is annotated as a pseudogene. The CDR3 has 16 residues. CDR3 sequence (DNA): TGTGCCAGCAGCGCGGCGGTACACAGGACAACCTACGAGCAGTACTTC. Translation gives CASSAAVHRTTYEQYF.

The table lists this clonotype with a few counts. The V call is TRBV11-2, the J call TRBJ2-5, with TRBD2 matching over 14 bases. Looked up from germline, CDR1 is SGHAT and CDR2 is FQNNGV. The ends lost 5 bases at V and 5 bases at J; junction bases unmatched: 4. CDR3 length: 15 residues. In DNA, the CDR3 is TGTGCCAGCAGCAAGGGACTAGCGGGAGTGGAGACCCAGTACTTC. The encoded protein is CASSKGLAGVETQYF.

Many counts were recorded for this clonotype. CDR3 loop: CASSLEVYEQYF. For the CDR3, the DNA is TGTGCCAGCAGCCTCGAGGTCTACGAGCAGTACTTC. The rearrangement uses TRBV7-9 and TRBJ2-7; no clear D. The CDR3 extends over 12 amino acids. CDR1 is SEHNR, CDR2 FQNEAQ, per germline (reference sequence). With 5 bases removed from V and 3 bases from J, the gap between germline ends came to 8 bases.

V is TRBV12-3 or TRBV12-4 and J is TRBJ2-1, with a weak D call TRBD1 (5 bases). V lost 5 bases, J lost 4 bases, and 18 bases lay in between. The CDR3 covers 16 residues. CDR3 DNA: TGTGCCAGCAGTCCCCACTTGGTGGGGCGGTACAATGAGCAGTTCTTC. Translating gives CASSPHLVGRYNEQFF.

This clonotype was seen ten or more times. V is TRBV29-1 and J is TRBJ2-7; perhaps TRBD2 as D (6 bases). Germline V CDR1 and CDR2: SQVTM, ANQGSEA. The germline V and J ends were trimmed by 4 bases and 3 bases, with 19 bases remaining between them. The CDR3 covers 15 residues. The CDR3 here is CSVGGLPNEGYEQYF. CDR3 DNA sequence: TGCAGCGTTGGGGGACTCCCCAATGAGGGCTACGAGCAGTACTTC.

As for this clonotype: A much more abundant neighbour one base away suggests this may be a read error. This chain uses TRBV5-4 with TRBJ2-7; D may match TRBD1 or TRBD2 (5 bases each). V was pared by 1 base and J by 6 bases, with 11 bases between. This CDR3 spans 13 amino acids. Germline lookup yields CDR1 SGHNT and CDR2 YYREEE (reference sequence). Here the CDR3 reads CASSLWGFGEQYF. The CDR3 DNA reads TGTGCCAGCAGCTTGTGGGGGTTCGGCGAGCAGTACTTC.

This clonotype was observed many times. The V gene is TRBV2, the J gene TRBJ2-2, with 9 positions matching TRBD1. After removal of 6 bases from V and 8 bases from J, the junction contained 7 bases not matched to a gene. Germline V gene lookup returns CDR1 SNHLY and CDR2 FYNNEI. This CDR3 is 14 amino acids long. The CDR3 protein is CASRDTGGMGELFF. The CDR3 nucleotides read TGTGCCAGCAGGGATACAGGGGGCATGGGGGAGCTGTTTTTT.

V usage is TRBV4-3 and J usage is TRBJ2-1, with 9 bases that match TRBD2. CDR3 size: 20 residues. Germline loops: CDR1 LGHNA, CDR2 YSLEER. V trimming: 0 bases; J trimming: 1 base; junction bases outside the gene matches: 13. CDR3 residues: CASSQDCWVVAGVSYNEQFF. The CDR3 DNA is TGCGCCAGCAGCCAAGACTGCTGGGTGGTAGCGGGAGTGTCCTACAATGAGCAGTTCTTC.